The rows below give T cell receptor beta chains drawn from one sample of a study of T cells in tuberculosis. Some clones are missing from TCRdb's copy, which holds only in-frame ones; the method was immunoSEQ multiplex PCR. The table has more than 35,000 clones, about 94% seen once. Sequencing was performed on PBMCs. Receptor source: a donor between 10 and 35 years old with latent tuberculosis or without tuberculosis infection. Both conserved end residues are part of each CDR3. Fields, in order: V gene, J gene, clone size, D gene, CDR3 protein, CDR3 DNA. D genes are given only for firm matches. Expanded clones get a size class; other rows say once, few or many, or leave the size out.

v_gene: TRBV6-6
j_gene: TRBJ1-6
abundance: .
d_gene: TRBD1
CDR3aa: CASSPGQPVPLHF
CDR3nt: TGTGCCAGCAGTCCGGGACAGCCAGTACCCCTCCACTTT

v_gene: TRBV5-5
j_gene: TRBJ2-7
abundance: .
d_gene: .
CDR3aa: CASSPLTASYEQYF
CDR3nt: TGTGCCAGCAGCCCATTAACAGCTTCCTACGAGCAGTACTTC

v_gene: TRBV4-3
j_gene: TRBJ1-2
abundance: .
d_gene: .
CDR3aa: CASSQTVDNYGYTF
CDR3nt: TGCGCCAGCAGCCAAACTGTCGATAACTATGGCTACACCTTC

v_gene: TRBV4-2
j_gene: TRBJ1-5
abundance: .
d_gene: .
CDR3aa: CASSQGGDQPQHF
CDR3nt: TGTGCCAGCAGCCAAGGGGGGGATCAGCCCCAGCATTTT

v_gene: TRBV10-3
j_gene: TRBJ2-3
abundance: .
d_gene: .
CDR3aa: CAISPGRGETDTQYF
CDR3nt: TGTGCCATCAGCCCCGGCAGGGGGGAGACAGATACGCAGTATTTT

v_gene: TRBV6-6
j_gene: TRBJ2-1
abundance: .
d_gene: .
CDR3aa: CASSGMETASYNEQFF
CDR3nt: TGTGCCAGCAGCGGCATGGAGACGGCGTCCTACAATGAGCAGTTCTTC

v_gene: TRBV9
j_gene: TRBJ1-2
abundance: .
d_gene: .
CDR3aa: CASSVAIMGSHYGYTF
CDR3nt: TGTGCCAGCAGCGTAGCTATTATGGGCAGCCACTATGGCTACACCTTC

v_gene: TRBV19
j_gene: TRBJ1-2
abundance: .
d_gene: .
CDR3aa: CASSIDRNYGYTF
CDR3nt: TGTGCCAGTAGTATAGACAGGAACTATGGCTACACCTTC

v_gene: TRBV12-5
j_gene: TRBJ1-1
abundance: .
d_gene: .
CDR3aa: CASGSLQGGTDTEAFF
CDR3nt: TGTGCTAGTGGTTCTTTACAGGGAGGGACGGACACTGAAGCTTTCTTT

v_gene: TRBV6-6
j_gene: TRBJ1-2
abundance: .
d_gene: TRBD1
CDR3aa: CASSQDRVGYTF
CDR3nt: TGTGCCAGCAGTCAGGACAGGGTTGGCTACACCTTC

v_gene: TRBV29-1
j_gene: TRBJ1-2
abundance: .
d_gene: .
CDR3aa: CSVEPQTRGLYGYTF
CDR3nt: TGCAGCGTTGAACCCCAGACCCGAGGGCTTTATGGCTACACCTTC

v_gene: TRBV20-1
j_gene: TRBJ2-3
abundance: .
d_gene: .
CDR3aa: CSARRSGTQYF
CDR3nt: TGCAGTGCTAGGCGCTCGGGTACGCAGTATTTT

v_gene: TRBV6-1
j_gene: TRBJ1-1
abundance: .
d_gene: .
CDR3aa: CASSYRDMNTEAFF
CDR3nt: TGTGCCAGCAGCTACCGGGACATGAACACTGAAGCTTTCTTT

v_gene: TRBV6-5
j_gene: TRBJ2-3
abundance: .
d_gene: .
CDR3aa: CASSPGHASTDTQYF
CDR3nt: TGTGCCAGCAGCCCAGGTCATGCTAGCACAGATACGCAGTATTTT

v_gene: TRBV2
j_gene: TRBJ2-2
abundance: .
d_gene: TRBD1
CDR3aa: CASYGQGVYAGELFF
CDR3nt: TGTGCCAGCTACGGACAGGGGGTTTACGCCGGGGAGCTGTTTTTT

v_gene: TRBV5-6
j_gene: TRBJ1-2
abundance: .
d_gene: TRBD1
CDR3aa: CASTFDRDYGYTF
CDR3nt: TGTGCCAGCACCTTTGACAGGGACTATGGCTACACCTTC

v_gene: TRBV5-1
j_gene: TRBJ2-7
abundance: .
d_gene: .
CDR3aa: CASSTAGSYEQYF
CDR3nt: TGCGCCAGCAGCACAGCGGGCTCCTACGAGCAGTACTTC

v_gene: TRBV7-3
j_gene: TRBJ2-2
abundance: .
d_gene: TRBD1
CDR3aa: CASSPLIMVGGQDNTGELFF
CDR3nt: TGTGCCAGCAGCCCCTTGATAATGGTGGGGGGACAGGACAACACCGGGGAGCTGTTTTTT

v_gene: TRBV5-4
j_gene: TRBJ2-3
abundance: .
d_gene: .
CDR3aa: CASSPRGADTDTQYF
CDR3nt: TGTGCCAGCAGCCCCCGCGGGGCTGACACAGATACGCAGTATTTT

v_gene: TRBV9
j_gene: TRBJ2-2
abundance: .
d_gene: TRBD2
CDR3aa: CASSRIGGDPSGELFF
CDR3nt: TGTGCCAGCAGCAGAATCGGGGGGGACCCCTCCGGGGAGCTGTTTTTT

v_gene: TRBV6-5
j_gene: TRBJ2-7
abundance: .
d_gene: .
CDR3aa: CASSYMIGYEQYF
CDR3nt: TGTGCCAGCAGTTACATGATCGGCTACGAGCAGTACTTC

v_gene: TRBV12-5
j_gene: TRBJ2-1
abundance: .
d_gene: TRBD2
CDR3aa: CASGLTKSLTSGGFVTPPEEQFF
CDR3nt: TGTGCTAGTGGTTTGACTAAATCCCTGACTAGCGGGGGGTTCGTCACCCCACCGGAGGAGCAGTTCTTC

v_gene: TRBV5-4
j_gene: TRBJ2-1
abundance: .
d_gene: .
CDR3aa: CASRTPGGPVSYNEQFF
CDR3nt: TGTGCCAGCAGGACTCCAGGGGGGCCTGTCTCCTACAATGAGCAGTTCTTC

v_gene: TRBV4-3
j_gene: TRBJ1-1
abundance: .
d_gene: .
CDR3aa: CASSPDVRVMTEAFF
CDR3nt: TGCGCCAGCAGCCCCGACGTCAGGGTTATGACTGAAGCTTTCTTT

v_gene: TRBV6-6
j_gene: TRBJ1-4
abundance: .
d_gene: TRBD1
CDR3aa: CASRRDRQGEKLFF
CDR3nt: TGTGCCAGCAGAAGGGACAGGCAGGGAGAAAAACTGTTTTTT

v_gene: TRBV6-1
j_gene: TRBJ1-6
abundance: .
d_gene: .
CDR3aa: CASSEVAGIVKASPLHF
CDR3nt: TGTGCCAGCAGTGAAGTCGCGGGTATCGTTAAAGCTTCACCCCTCCACTTT

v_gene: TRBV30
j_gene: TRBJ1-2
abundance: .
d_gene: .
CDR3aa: CAVGDYGYTF
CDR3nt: TGTGCCGTTGGAGACTATGGCTACACCTTC

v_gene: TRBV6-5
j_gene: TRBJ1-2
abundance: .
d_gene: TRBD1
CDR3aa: CASSPTGVGYGYTF
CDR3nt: TGTGCCAGCAGCCCGACAGGGGTCGGTTATGGCTACACCTTC

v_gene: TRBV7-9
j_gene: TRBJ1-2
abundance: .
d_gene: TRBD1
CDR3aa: CASSYIVPGQLLHGYTF
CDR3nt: TGTGCCAGCAGCTACATAGTCCCGGGACAGCTGCTACATGGCTACACCTTC

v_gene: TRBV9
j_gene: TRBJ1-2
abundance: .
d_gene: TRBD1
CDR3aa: CASSAELQGGADGYTF
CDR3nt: TGTGCCAGCAGCGCCGAACTTCAGGGGGGCGCGGATGGCTACACCTTC

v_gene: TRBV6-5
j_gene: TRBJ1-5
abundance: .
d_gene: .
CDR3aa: CASYPRTDNQPQHF
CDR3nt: TGTGCCAGCTATCCAAGAACAGACAATCAGCCCCAGCATTTT

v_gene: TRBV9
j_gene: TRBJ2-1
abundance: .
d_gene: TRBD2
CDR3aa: CASSVASGGGNEQFF
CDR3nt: TGTGCCAGCAGCGTAGCTAGCGGGGGTGGAAATGAGCAGTTCTTC

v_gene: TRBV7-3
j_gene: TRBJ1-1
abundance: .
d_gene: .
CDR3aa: CASSLTSRVPSPEAFF
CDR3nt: TGTGCCAGCAGCTTAACGTCTCGGGTACCTTCGCCTGAAGCTTTCTTT

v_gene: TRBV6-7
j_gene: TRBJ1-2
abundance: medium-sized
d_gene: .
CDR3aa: CASRAGPRDWIYGYTF
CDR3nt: TGTGCCAGCAGGGCGGGGCCCAGGGATTGGATCTATGGCTACACCTTC

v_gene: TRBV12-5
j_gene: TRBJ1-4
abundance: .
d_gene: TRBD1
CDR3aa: CASGLLRTGGNEKLFF
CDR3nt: TGTGCTAGTGGTTTGCTACGGACAGGCGGGAATGAAAAACTGTTTTTT

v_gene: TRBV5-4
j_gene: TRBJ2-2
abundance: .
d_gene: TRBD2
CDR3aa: CASSWATSGGPGELFF
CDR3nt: TGTGCCAGCAGCTGGGCGACTAGCGGGGGACCCGGGGAGCTGTTTTTT

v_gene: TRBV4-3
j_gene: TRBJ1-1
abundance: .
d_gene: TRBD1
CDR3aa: CASSQDLGQVITEAFF
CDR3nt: TGCGCCAGCAGCCAAGATCTCGGACAGGTCATCACTGAAGCTTTCTTT

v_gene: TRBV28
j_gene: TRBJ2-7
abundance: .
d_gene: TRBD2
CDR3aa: CASSPAGGTSVQYEQYF
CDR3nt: TGTGCCAGCAGCCCCGCCGGGGGGACTAGCGTGCAATACGAGCAGTACTTC

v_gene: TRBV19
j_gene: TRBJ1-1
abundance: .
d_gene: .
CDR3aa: CASRGLGTEAFF
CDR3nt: TGTGCCAGTAGGGGTCTAGGCACTGAAGCTTTCTTT

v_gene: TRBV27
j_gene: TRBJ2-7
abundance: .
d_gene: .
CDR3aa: CASSFAQGSYEQYF
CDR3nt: TGTGCCAGCAGTTTCGCGCAGGGGAGCTACGAGCAGTACTTC